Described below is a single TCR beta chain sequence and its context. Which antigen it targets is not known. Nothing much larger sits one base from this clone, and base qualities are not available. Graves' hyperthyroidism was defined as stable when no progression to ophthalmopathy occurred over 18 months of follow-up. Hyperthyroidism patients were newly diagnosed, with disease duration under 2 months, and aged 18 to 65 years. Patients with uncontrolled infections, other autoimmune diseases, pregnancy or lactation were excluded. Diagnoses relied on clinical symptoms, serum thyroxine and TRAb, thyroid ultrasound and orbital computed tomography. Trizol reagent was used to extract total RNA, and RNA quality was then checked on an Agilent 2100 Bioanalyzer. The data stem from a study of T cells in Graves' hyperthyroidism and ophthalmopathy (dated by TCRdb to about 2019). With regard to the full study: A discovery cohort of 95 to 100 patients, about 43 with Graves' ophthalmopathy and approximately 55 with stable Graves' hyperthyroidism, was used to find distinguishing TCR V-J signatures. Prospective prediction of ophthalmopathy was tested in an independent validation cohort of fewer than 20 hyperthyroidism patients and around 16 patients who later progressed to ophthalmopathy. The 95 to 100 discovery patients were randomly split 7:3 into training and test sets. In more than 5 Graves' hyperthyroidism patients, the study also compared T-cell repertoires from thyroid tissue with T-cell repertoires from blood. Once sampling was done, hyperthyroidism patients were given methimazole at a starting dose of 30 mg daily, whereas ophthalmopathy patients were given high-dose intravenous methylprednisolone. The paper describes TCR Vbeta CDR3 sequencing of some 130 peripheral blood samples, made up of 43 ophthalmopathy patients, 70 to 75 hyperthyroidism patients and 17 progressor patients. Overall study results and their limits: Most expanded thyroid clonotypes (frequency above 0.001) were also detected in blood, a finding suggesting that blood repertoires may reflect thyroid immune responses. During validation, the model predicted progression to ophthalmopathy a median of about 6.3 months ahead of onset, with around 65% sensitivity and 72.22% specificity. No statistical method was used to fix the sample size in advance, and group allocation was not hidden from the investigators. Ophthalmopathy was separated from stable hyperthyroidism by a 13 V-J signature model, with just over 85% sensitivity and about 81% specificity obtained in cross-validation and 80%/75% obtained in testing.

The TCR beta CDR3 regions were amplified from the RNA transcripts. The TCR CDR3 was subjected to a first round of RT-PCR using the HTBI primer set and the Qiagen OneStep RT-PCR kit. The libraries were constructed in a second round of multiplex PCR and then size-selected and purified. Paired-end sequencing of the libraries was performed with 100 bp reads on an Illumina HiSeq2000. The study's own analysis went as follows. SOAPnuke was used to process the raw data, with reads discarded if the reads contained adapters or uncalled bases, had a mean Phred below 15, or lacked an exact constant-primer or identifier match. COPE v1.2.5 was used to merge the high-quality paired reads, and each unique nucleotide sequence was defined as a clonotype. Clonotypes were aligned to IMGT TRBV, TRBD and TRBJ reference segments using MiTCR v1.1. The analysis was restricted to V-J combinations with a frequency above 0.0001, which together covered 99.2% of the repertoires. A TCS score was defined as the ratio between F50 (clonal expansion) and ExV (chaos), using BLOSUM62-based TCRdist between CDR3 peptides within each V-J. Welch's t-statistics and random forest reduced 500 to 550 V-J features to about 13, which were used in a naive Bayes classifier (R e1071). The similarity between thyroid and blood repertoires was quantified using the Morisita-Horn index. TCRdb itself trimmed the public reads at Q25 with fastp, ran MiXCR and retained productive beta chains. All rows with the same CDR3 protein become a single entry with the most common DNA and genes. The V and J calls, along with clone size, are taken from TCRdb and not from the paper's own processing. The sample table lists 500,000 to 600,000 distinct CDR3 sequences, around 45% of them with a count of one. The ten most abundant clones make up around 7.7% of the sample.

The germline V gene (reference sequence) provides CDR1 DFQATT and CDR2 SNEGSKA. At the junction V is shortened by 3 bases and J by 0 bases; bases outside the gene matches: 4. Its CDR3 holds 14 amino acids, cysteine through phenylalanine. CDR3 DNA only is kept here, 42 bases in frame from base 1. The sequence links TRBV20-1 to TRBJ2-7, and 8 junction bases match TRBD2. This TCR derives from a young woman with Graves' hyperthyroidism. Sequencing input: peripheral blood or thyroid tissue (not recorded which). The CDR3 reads CSARGGRSSYEQYF. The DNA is TGCAGTGCTAGGGGCGGGAGGAGCTCCTACGAGCAGTACTTC.